This T cell receptor beta chain was observed in a study of blood T cell repertoires in COVID-19. Study information: Nucleic acid was either cDNA or gDNA, and it came from T cells, B-cell-depleted T cells, or PBMCs.

This CDR3 is 11 amino acids long. V lost 7 bases and J 3 bases, leaving 6 bases between the germline ends. CDR1 and CDR2 (germline): MNHEY, SVGAGI. Only a few counts were recorded for this clone. The protocol was immunoSEQ multiplex PCR, while the TCRdb copy is restricted to in-frame clones and leaves out a portion. Among approximately 80,000 clones, roughly 80% were seen once, and the ten largest hold less than 10%. This TCR was recovered from a human donor in a cohort sampled during active COVID-19. Source material: peripheral blood. V is TRBV6-5 and J is TRBJ1-1; D gene uncertain. CDR3 coding DNA: TGTGCCAGCATGAGGGACACTGAAGCTTTCTTT. As protein: CASMRDTEAFF.